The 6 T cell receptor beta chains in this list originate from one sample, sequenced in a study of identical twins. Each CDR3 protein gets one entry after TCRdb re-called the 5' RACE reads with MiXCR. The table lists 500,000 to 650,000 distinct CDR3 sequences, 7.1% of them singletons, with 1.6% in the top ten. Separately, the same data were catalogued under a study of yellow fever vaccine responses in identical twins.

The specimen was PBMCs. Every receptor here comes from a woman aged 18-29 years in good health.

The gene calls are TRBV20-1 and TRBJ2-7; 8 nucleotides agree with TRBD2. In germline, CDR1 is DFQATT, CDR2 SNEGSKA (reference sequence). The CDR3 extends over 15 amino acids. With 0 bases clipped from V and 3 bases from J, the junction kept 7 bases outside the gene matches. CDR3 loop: CSAREQEAGGYEQYF. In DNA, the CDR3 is TGCAGTGCTAGAGAGCAGGAGGCGGGGGGCTACGAGCAGTACTTC.

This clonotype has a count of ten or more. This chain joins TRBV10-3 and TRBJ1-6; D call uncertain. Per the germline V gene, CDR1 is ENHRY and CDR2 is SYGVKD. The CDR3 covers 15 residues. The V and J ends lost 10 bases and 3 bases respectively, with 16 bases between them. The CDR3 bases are TGTGCCAGCGCAGGCGCAACGATCTATAATTCACCCCTCCACTTT. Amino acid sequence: CASAGATIYNSPLHF.

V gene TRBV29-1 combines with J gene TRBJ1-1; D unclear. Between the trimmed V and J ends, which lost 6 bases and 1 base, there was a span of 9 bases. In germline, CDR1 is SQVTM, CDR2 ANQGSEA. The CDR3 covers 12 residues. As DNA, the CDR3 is TGCAGCGTCCAAGCAGGGAACACTGAAGCTTTCTTT. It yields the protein CSVQAGNTEAFF.

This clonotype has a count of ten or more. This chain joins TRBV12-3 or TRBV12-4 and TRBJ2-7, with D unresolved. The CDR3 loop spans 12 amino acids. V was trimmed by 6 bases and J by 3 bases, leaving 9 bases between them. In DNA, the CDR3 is TGTGCCAGCAGCACCATGGGCTACGAGCAGTACTTC. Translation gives CASSTMGYEQYF.

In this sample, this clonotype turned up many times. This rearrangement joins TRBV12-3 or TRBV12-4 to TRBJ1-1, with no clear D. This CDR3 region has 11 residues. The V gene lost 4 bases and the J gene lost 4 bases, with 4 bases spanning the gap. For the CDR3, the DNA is TGTGCCAGCAGTTACGGCACTGAAGCTTTCTTT. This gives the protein CASSYGTEAFF.

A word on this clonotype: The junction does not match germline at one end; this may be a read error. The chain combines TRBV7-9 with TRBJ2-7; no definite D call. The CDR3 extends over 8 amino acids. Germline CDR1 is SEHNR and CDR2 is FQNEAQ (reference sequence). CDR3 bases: TGTGCCAGCGAGGATCGGCGGTTC. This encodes CASEDRRF.